One and the same sample provided the 14 T cell receptor beta chains below, sequenced in a study of T cells expressing NK-cell markers. TCRdb reworked the 5' RACE reads into one entry per CDR3 protein, no DNA. This sample contains approximately 460,000 distinct CDR3 sequences. Specimen: blood T cells: a sorted CD56 or NKG2C T cell subset, CD4+ or CD8+ T cells, or bulk PBMC T cells (not recorded which). Receptor source: a woman between 18 and 70 years old in good health.

The chain combines TRBV5-1 with TRBJ2-3; TCRdb reports TRBD1, a call that lacks DNA to check it against. This CDR3 has 16 residues. Germline values: CDR1 SGHRS, CDR2 YFSETQ. The chain's CDR3 is CASSLWRTGAADTQYF.

The V gene is TRBV2, the J gene TRBJ2-3; TCRdb's D call, TRBD1, is unchecked because there is no DNA. The CDR3 contains 15 residues. The germline CDR1 and CDR2 sequences are SNHLY and FYNNEI. The CDR3 is CASSEGQGLGDTQYF.

The chain is built from TRBV19 and TRBJ2-2; lacking DNA, the TRBD1 call made by TCRdb goes unchecked. Germline V gene lookup returns CDR1 LNHDA and CDR2 SQIVND (reference sequence). The CDR3 runs to 16 residues. The CDR3 here is CASFLRTGKYTGELFF.

The chain has TRBV6-1 and TRBJ2-2; the TRBD1 assignment by TCRdb is unverifiable without DNA. CDR1 is MNHNS and CDR2 is SASEGT in the germline V gene. There are 14 residues in the CDR3. CDR3 in amino acids: CASHGDSKTGELFF.

The V call is TRBV12-3 or TRBV12-4, the J call TRBJ2-7. CDR3 size: 13 residues. CDR3 protein: CASSSGTTYEQYF.

The J gene is TRBJ1-6, the V gene TRBV7-8; TCRdb picks TRBD1, but there is no DNA to check that call. The CDR3 contains 16 residues. Germline loops: CDR1 SGHVS, CDR2 FQNEAQ. CDR3 region: CASSLTGQVLYSPLHF.

The genes are TRBV18 and TRBJ1-1; with no DNA, the TCRdb D assignment of TRBD1 cannot be verified. Per the germline V gene, CDR1 is KGHSH and CDR2 is LQKENI. This CDR3 contains 12 residues. CDR3 region: CASSPRQGAAFF.

The V and J genes are TRBV5-4 and TRBJ2-1. Germline CDR1 SGHNT, CDR2 YYREEE (reference sequence). The CDR3 has 15 amino acids. CDR3 sequence: CASSLYRSSYNEQFF.

The V and J genes are TRBV7-2 and TRBJ2-3; TCRdb picks TRBD1, but there is no DNA to check that call. Germline values: CDR1 SGHTA, CDR2 FQGNSA. The length of the CDR3 is 13 residues. This CDR3 is CASTLAGGNTQYF.

The gene calls are TRBV6-1 and TRBJ2-3; TCRdb picks TRBD2, but there is no DNA to check that call. CDR1 and CDR2 from the germline V gene are MNHNS and SASEGT. The CDR3 runs 17 residues. The CDR3 is CASSKLVTPQLADTQYF.

The chain has TRBV7-9 and TRBJ2-1; absent DNA, TCRdb's TRBD1 call cannot be checked. The germline CDR1 and CDR2 sequences are SEHNR and FQNEAQ (reference sequence). The CDR3 loop spans 14 amino acids. Here the CDR3 reads CASSLGTGINEQFF.

The chain links TRBV2 to TRBJ2-2. The V gene's germline CDR1 is SNHLY and CDR2 FYNNEI. This CDR3 is built from 15 residues. Here the CDR3 reads CASSDGHWNTGELFF.

The genes are TRBV25-1 and TRBJ2-7; checking the TCRdb D call of TRBD1 is not possible without DNA. This CDR3 spans 13 amino acids. Germline V gene sequence: CDR1 MGHDK, CDR2 SYGVNS. The CDR3 spells CASRSGQLYEQYF.

The chain employs TRBV25-1 and TRBJ1-5; TCRdb's D gene call, TRBD1, goes unchecked for lack of DNA. Germline V gene lookup returns CDR1 MGHDK and CDR2 SYGVNS. The length of the CDR3 is 14 residues. CDR3 in amino acids: CASSEAGGYQPQHF.